This is a list of T cell receptor beta chains from one sample in a study of OX40 agonist ivuxolimab in advanced cancers. The table came from immunoSEQ multiplex PCR; TCRdb's copy has only in-frame clones and leaves some out. The data contain under 65,000 clones, 85% to 95% of them singletons. Sequences were derived from CD4+ or CD8+ T cells sorted from blood, sampled in a trial of the OX40 agonist ivuxolimab. The receptor source for this set is an adult with an advanced solid tumor such as melanoma, head and neck, liver or kidney cancer. Each CDR3 is given with its conserved first and last residue.

v_gene	j_gene	CDR3aa
TRBV6-5	TRBJ1-1	CAIIKERDSNTEAFF
TRBV29-1	TRBJ2-5	CSVVGGGETQYF
TRBV2	TRBJ1-4	CASSELGRNEKLFF
TRBV7-9	TRBJ1-2	CASSPETTANYGYTF
TRBV6-5	TRBJ1-1	CASSYEPGNTEAFF
TRBV19	TRBJ2-7	CASSLGTSSTYEQYF
TRBV19	TRBJ2-3	CASSQGAFTDTQYF
TRBV5-4	TRBJ2-5	CASSQQETQYF
TRBV6-1	TRBJ2-7	CASSARLESYEQYF
TRBV6-5	TRBJ1-1	CASARGTTNTEAFF
TRBV5-5	TRBJ2-7	CASSFAYGGAIGDEQYF
TRBV19	TRBJ2-7	CASSIDRRGRERAPFRREQYF
TRBV5-1	TRBJ2-3	CASSFRVLADRSPPDTQYF
TRBV2	TRBJ2-7	CASNGGTSGSGEQYF
TRBV10-3	TRBJ2-7	CAIRRTSGTYEQYF
TRBV28	TRBJ2-4	CATTTGLIAKNIQYF
TRBV7-2	TRBJ2-7	CASSLAITGFKRLISYEQYF
TRBV5-1	TRBJ2-1	CASLSGGSANEQFF
TRBV5-1	TRBJ2-2	CASSQGQGPGELFF
TRBV10-1	TRBJ2-7	CASSESETGGSEQYF
TRBV10-3	TRBJ2-7	CAISEPTGGQYF
TRBV30	TRBJ2-7	CAWSGGAQGRKYEQYF
TRBV6-6	TRBJ2-5	CASSYSWDQETQYF
TRBV7-9	TRBJ2-3	CASSLGGTSGDTQYF
TRBV6-5	TRBJ2-7	CASSYSSGGFYEQYF
TRBV30	TRBJ1-5	CAWSSGQGNQPQHF
TRBV7-9	TRBJ2-5	CASKTAGNQETQYF
TRBV29-1	TRBJ1-1	CSVESPRRAFEAFF
TRBV6-6	TRBJ2-3	CASSFGTSGTDTQYF
TRBV6-5	TRBJ1-6	CASMRASYNSPLHF
TRBV7-7	TRBJ2-5	CASSPTGPRETQYF
TRBV7-6	TRBJ2-3	CASSLRSSTDTQYF
TRBV25-1	TRBJ2-7	CASSQGSGAYEQYF
TRBV10-1	TRBJ1-5	CASSPDGGQPQHF
TRBV7-8	-	CASSNVPNSYEQYF
TRBV19	TRBJ2-7	CASKPGRTSGRSEQYF
TRBV6-1	TRBJ2-2	CATYRGAGELFF
TRBV7-9	TRBJ2-7	CASSPRTDSYEQYF
TRBV29-1	TRBJ1-2	CSVKDKPGGYTF
TRBV7-9	TRBJ1-4	CASIGGKASTNEKLFF
TRBV19	TRBJ2-7	CASRPQQDSYEQYF
TRBV9	TRBJ2-7	CASSEGLAGIYEQYF
TRBV5-1	TRBJ2-5	CASSQRPGGLQETQYF
TRBV2	TRBJ2-1	CASRQGVSVHEQFF
TRBV2	TRBJ2-7	CASSEADRLKHYEQYF
TRBV19	TRBJ1-5	CASIRTGGQGEPQHF
TRBV18	TRBJ1-1	CASSPLGQGGSEAFF
TRBV5-4	TRBJ2-5	CASSLGQAQETQYF
TRBV6-5	TRBJ2-5	CASSAGQGIQETQYF
TRBV27	TRBJ2-5	CASSLTSTQEKTQYF
TRBV30	TRBJ2-7	CAWSRDRYYEQYF
TRBV9	TRBJ1-6	CASSVAGQGTNSPLHF
TRBV30	TRBJ2-3	CAWSVVGGAGDTQYF
TRBV12-5	TRBJ2-7	CASGGEGGFSYEQYF
TRBV5-1	TRBJ2-2	CASRLDSGGTGELFF